The 9 T cell receptor beta chains below all came from one sample that was sequenced in a study of T cell responses to AZD1222 COVID-19 vaccine. The repertoire was sequenced with immunoSEQ multiplex PCR; TCRdb's copy has only in-frame clones and lacks some. The repertoire consists of 90,000 to 120,000 clones, with about 88% occurring once and the leading ten covering about a sixth. This specimen was peripheral blood, taken on day 0 of AZD1222 vaccination. All receptors derive from an adult in good health.

This clone was counted once. The rearrangement uses TRBV2 and TRBJ1-1; tentatively, D is TRBD1 (6 bases). The V gene's germline CDR1 is SNHLY and CDR2 FYNNEI. Trimming took 6 bases from V and 4 from J, leaving 9 bases between them. The CDR3 length is 12 residues. CDR3 in amino acids: CASRADSTEAFF. The CDR3 DNA reads as TGTGCCAGCAGAGCGGACAGCACTGAAGCTTTCTTT.

The V gene is TRBV2, the J gene TRBJ2-7; no definite D call. In germline, CDR1 is SNHLY, CDR2 FYNNEI. Trimming removed 1 base at V and 3 bases at J, with 4 bases between. CDR3 length equals 12 residues. CDR3 in DNA: TGTGCCAGCAGTGAAGGGAGCTACGAGCAGTACTTC. Translated: CASSEGSYEQYF.

The chain links TRBV4-2 to TRBJ2-7, with D perhaps TRBD1 (6 bases). The CDR3 length is 15 residues. Trimming left V 5 bases short and J 0 bases short, with 14 bases between. The V gene's germline CDR1 is LGHNA and CDR2 YNFKEQ. The CDR3, as DNA: TGTGCCAGCAGCGTGGGACAATCCAGCTCCTACGAGCAGTACTTC. This encodes CASSVGQSSSYEQYF.

This clone was picked up one time. This chain links TRBV4-1 with TRBJ1-6, with 8 bases fitting TRBD1. The V gene end was trimmed by 1 base and the J gene end by 6 bases; junction bases not matched to a gene: 11. CDR1 is MGHRA and CDR2 is YSYEKL in the germline V gene. The CDR3 contains 18 residues. CDR3 sequence (DNA): TGCGCCAGCAGCCAAGGAGGCGGGACAGGCAGCCCTAATTCACCCCTCCACTTT. Translating gives CASSQGGGTGSPNSPLHF.

DNA of the CDR3: TGTGCCAGTAGTCCGGTAGCGGGGGGGACAGATACGCAGTATTTT. This encodes CASSPVAGGTDTQYF. J is TRBJ2-3 and V is TRBV19; 11 bases fit TRBD2. The CDR3 spans 15 residues. The V gene's germline CDR1 is LNHDA and CDR2 SQIVND (reference sequence). The trim removed 5 bases at V and 3 bases at J, leaving 4 bases unmatched. Using reference TRBV19 and TRBJ2-3 for the parts outside the CDR3, the full variable domain is DGGITQSPKYLFRKEGQNVTLSCEQNLNHDAMYWYRQDPGQGLRLIYYSQIVNDFQKGDIAEGYSVSREKKESFPLTVTSAQKNPTAFYLCASSPVAGGTDTQYFGPGTRLTVL.

This chain links TRBV10-2 with TRBJ2-7, with D perhaps assigned TRBD1 or TRBD2 (5 bases each). The CDR3 is 12 residues long. Germline CDR1 reads WSHSY; CDR2 reads SAAADI. Trimming stripped 5 bases from V and 1 base from J, with 6 bases between. Here the CDR3 DNA reads TGCGCCAGCAGTTGGGGGTCCTACGAGCAGTACTTC. The encoded protein is CASSWGSYEQYF.

The V call is TRBV5-1, the J call TRBJ2-1, with D hard to call. The CDR3 loop spans 14 amino acids. CDR1 is SGHRS and CDR2 is YFSETQ in the germline V gene. V shed 4 bases and J shed 1 base, with 9 bases lying between them. CDR3: CASSLATSYNEQFF. The DNA for the CDR3 is TGCGCCAGCAGCCTGGCGACGTCCTACAATGAGCAGTTCTTC.

This clone has only one observation. This chain links TRBV16 with TRBJ1-5; 7 nucleotides match TRBD1. Per germline, CDR1 KGHSY and CDR2 FQNENV. V lost 1 base to trimming and J lost 4 bases; unmatched junction nucleotides: 4. This CDR3 has 15 residues. CDR3 nucleotide sequence: TGTGCCAGCAGCCAATTAGGACAGGCAAATCAGCCCCAGCATTTT. Residues: CASSQLGQANQPQHF.

The chain employs TRBV19 and TRBJ1-1, with D possibly being TRBD1 (6 bases). This CDR3 spans 14 amino acids. Germline V gene data show CDR1 as LNHDA and CDR2 as SQIVND (reference sequence). Trimming removed 5 bases from V and 2 bases from J, with 12 bases in between. CDR3 region: CASSSTGANTEAFF. CDR3 DNA sequence: TGTGCCAGTAGTTCCACGGGGGCTAACACTGAAGCTTTCTTT.